A single sample gave rise to the 22 T cell receptor beta chains below, sequenced in a study of control samples from healthy donors and cancer patients. TCRdb's copy holds only in-frame clones and misses some; the assay was immunoSEQ multiplex PCR. The sample consists of about 180,000 clones, roughly 92% of them appearing once. Sample: blood. The receptor source for this set is a young man in good health.

The chain couples TRBV7-2 to TRBJ2-7, with 9 bases lining up with TRBD2. This CDR3 is 16 amino acids long. Germline CDR1 SGHTA, CDR2 FQGNSA. V lost 5 bases, J lost 0 bases, and 8 bases stayed unmatched. The CDR3 nucleotides read TGTGCCAGCAGCGATCGACTAGCGGTCAACTCCTACGAGCAGTACTTC. Encoded protein: CASSDRLAVNSYEQYF.

The genes are TRBV19 and TRBJ2-7, with D perhaps matching TRBD1 (6 bases). V was clipped by 4 bases and J by 7 bases, with 8 bases between them. The CDR3 sequence is 11 residues long. Germline V lookup: CDR1 LNHDA, CDR2 SQIVND (reference sequence). The CDR3 reads CASSRGPEQYF. In DNA, the CDR3 is TGTGCCAGTAGTAGGGGGCCGGAGCAGTACTTC. The full variable domain, in which reference TRBV19 and TRBJ2-7 provide the parts outside the CDR3, is DGGITQSPKYLFRKEGQNVTLSCEQNLNHDAMYWYRQDPGQGLRLIYYSQIVNDFQKGDIAEGYSVSREKKESFPLTVTSAQKNPTAFYLCASSRGPEQYFGPGTRLTVT.

The chain recombines TRBV3-1 (or the pseudogene TRBV3-2) with TRBJ1-1; 8 bases match TRBD1. Trimming at V came to 3 bases and at J to 1 base, leaving 1 base not matched to a gene. CDR1 is LGHDT and CDR2 is YNNKEL in the germline V gene (reference sequence). CDR3 length: 14 amino acids. In nucleotides, the CDR3 is TGTGCCAGCAGCCACGGACAGGGGAACACTGAAGCTTTCTTT. Protein sequence: CASSHGQGNTEAFF.

The V call is TRBV9, the J call TRBJ1-6, with D perhaps TRBD1 (5 bases). The CDR3 contains 14 residues. Trimming shortened V by 2 bases and J by 8 bases, and 11 bases separated the two germline ends. Germline-derived CDR1 and CDR2 are SGDLS and YYNGEE. The CDR3 region has the DNA TGTGCCAGCAGCGTGGGAAAAGGGGATTCACCCCTCCACTTT. It encodes CASSVGKGDSPLHF.

The V and J genes are TRBV27 and TRBJ2-2; 11 positions match TRBD2. J was trimmed by 4 bases and V by 2 bases; bases with no gene match: 0. Germline assignment: CDR1 MNHEY and CDR2 SMNVEV (reference sequence). The CDR3 is made up of 15 amino acids. The CDR3 is CASSLLAGGTGELFF. Here the CDR3 DNA reads TGTGCCAGCAGTTTACTAGCGGGAGGCACCGGGGAGCTGTTTTTT.

The rearrangement joins TRBV7-9 to TRBJ2-2, with 8 bases lining up with TRBD1. The CDR3 length is 16 residues. The germline V gene has CDR1 SEHNR and CDR2 FQNEAQ (reference sequence). With V trimmed by 4 bases and J by 5 bases, 9 bases remained unmatched. The CDR3 region is CASSWDRPQETGELFF. DNA of the CDR3: TGTGCCAGCAGCTGGGACAGGCCCCAGGAAACCGGGGAGCTGTTTTTT.

The chain has TRBV4-2 and TRBJ2-3; D possibly corresponds to TRBD2 (7 bases). Germline loops: CDR1 LGHNA, CDR2 YNFKEQ. With 0 bases removed from V and 0 bases from J, the gap between germline ends came to 13 bases. The CDR3 contains 17 residues. CDR3 loop: CASSQERGGLSTDTQYF. CDR3 DNA: TGTGCCAGCAGCCAAGAAAGGGGGGGGCTGAGCACAGATACGCAGTATTTT.

The chain employs TRBV9 and TRBJ2-3; no reliable D call. There are 15 residues in the CDR3. Germline V gives CDR1 SGDLS, CDR2 YYNGEE. V was cut by 1 base and J by 1 base, with 10 bases left in between. CDR3 bases: TGTGCCAGCAGCGTATTATCGGCGGGCACAGATACGCAGTATTTT. Its translation is CASSVLSAGTDTQYF.

CDR3 region: CASSPRQGLLYGYTF. The CDR3 DNA follows: TGTGCCAGCAGTCCTAGACAGGGGTTGCTCTATGGCTACACCTTC. The V call is TRBV27, the J call TRBJ1-2; 8 bases match TRBD1. The CDR3 contains 15 residues. V shed 5 bases, J shed 4 bases, and the junction held 9 bases outside the gene matches. CDR1 MNHEY and CDR2 SMNVEV come from the germline V gene (reference sequence).

The J gene is TRBJ1-4, the V gene TRBV24-1; D remains unclear. With 9 bases removed from V and 0 bases from J, the gap between germline ends came to 10 bases. The CDR3 has 14 residues. Germline-derived CDR1 and CDR2 are KGHDR and SFDVKD. The CDR3 here is CATEGGTTNEKLFF. CDR3 DNA sequence: TGTGCCACCGAGGGCGGGACAACTAATGAAAAACTGTTTTTT.

The J gene is TRBJ2-1, the V gene TRBV4-3, with TRBD2 matching over 15 bases. The V and J ends lost 5 bases and 10 bases, in that order; junction bases with no gene match: 12. Germline-derived CDR1 and CDR2 are LGHNA and YSLEER. The CDR3 has 17 amino acids. The chain's CDR3 is CASSIGLAGGLRGEQFF. Here the CDR3 DNA reads TGCGCCAGCAGCATAGGACTAGCGGGGGGGTTACGAGGGGAGCAGTTCTTC.

The rearrangement uses TRBV2 and TRBJ1-1; perhaps TRBD1 as D (5 bases). Trimming shortened V by 8 bases and J by 1 base, and 11 bases separated the two germline ends. The length of the CDR3 is 13 residues. The V gene's germline CDR1 is SNHLY and CDR2 FYNNEI. In DNA form, the CDR3 reads TGTGCCAGCTCAAGAGGGGAGAACACTGAAGCTTTCTTT. This sequence encodes CASSRGENTEAFF. Full variable domain (rest looked up from reference TRBV2 and TRBJ1-1): EPEVTQTPSHQVTQMGQEVILRCVPISNHLYFYWYRQILGQKVEFLVSFYNNEISEKSEIFDDQFSVERPDGSNFTLKIRSTKLEDSAMYFCASSRGENTEAFFGQGTRLTVV.

The chain couples TRBV29-1 to TRBJ2-7; 8 nucleotides agree with TRBD2. Germline loops: CDR1 SQVTM, CDR2 ANQGSEA. This CDR3 spans 13 amino acids. Trimming removed 6 bases from V and 3 bases from J; junction bases left unmatched: 7. CDR3 nucleotides: TGCAGCGTCCAGGGACTAGAGGGCTACGAGCAGTACTTC. This gives the protein CSVQGLEGYEQYF.

The chain is built from TRBV7-6 and TRBJ2-3; TRBD2 agrees at 9 bases. The CDR3 is 15 residues long. Germline trimming cut 5 bases from V and 8 bases from J; bases unmatched to any gene: 11. Germline V gene sequence: CDR1 SGHVS, CDR2 FNYEAQ. The DNA of the CDR3 is TGTGCCAGCAGCCAGCGGGGGGACAAACCGGGTACGCAGTATTTT. This codes for CASSQRGDKPGTQYF.

The genes are TRBV3-1 (or the pseudogene TRBV3-2) and TRBJ2-7, with 7 positions matching TRBD1. The germline V gene encodes CDR1 LGHDT and CDR2 YNNKEL (reference sequence). CDR3 length: 14 amino acids. V was pared by 5 bases and J by 5 bases, with 9 bases of the junction left unmatched. The CDR3 region is CASSYLLTGNEQYF. The CDR3 DNA reads as TGTGCCAGCAGCTACCTGTTGACAGGGAACGAGCAGTACTTC.

This rearrangement joins TRBV6-1 to TRBJ1-5; D call uncertain. CDR1 and CDR2 from the germline V gene are MNHNS and SASEGT. Trimming left V 0 bases short and J 5 bases short, with 14 bases between. The CDR3 spans 16 residues. The CDR3 coding sequence is TGTGCCAGCAGTGAAGCCGGCGGGAGTCAATATCAGCCCCAGCATTTT. Translating gives CASSEAGGSQYQPQHF.

This clone was found once. This chain connects TRBV6-4 to TRBJ1-2; 9 bases agree with TRBD1. Germline V gene data show CDR1 as MRHNA and CDR2 as SNTAGT. V was clipped by 2 bases and J by 4 bases; unmatched bases: 5. The CDR3 sequence is 15 residues long. The chain's CDR3 is CASSDPGQGGYGYTF. The DNA for the CDR3 is TGTGCCAGCAGTGACCCGGGACAGGGAGGCTATGGCTACACCTTC.

The rearrangement joins TRBV5-1 to TRBJ2-5, with 11 nucleotides matching TRBD2. V shed 4 bases, J shed 4 bases, and the junction held 6 bases outside the gene matches. Germline V lookup: CDR1 SGHRS, CDR2 YFSETQ. This CDR3 has 15 amino acids. As DNA, the CDR3 is TGCGCCAGCAGCGTCCAGACTAGCGGGGCAGAGACCCAGTACTTC. This codes for CASSVQTSGAETQYF.

The V call is TRBV4-1, the J call TRBJ1-4; D is undetermined. CDR1 and CDR2 from the germline V gene are MGHRA and YSYEKL. V was shortened by 3 bases and J by 15 bases, with 17 bases between the two germline ends. The CDR3 covers 13 residues. CDR3 region: CASSQANREHVFF. The DNA of the CDR3 is TGCGCCAGCAGCCAGGCGAATCGGGAACACGTGTTTTTT.

This clone was seen more than once but under ten times. The chain links TRBV10-2 to TRBJ1-5, with 7 positions matching TRBD1. CDR3 length: 13 amino acids. J lost 9 bases, V lost 6 bases, and 8 bases had no gene match. Germline V gene data show CDR1 as WSHSY and CDR2 as SAAADI. The CDR3: CASSDRAAGPQHF. For the CDR3, the DNA is TGCGCCAGCAGCGACAGGGCCGCGGGGCCCCAGCATTTT.

The CDR3 loop is CASSRGAEAFF. DNA for the CDR3: TGTGCCAGCAGCAGGGGGGCTGAAGCTTTCTTT. This chain uses TRBV7-2 with TRBJ1-1, with a possible D match to TRBD1 (6 bases). Germline CDR1 reads SGHTA; CDR2 reads FQGNSA. V lost 5 bases to trimming and J lost 6 bases, with 7 bases between them. The CDR3 is made up of 11 amino acids.

This clone was seen once. V gene TRBV6-1 combines with J gene TRBJ1-1; D unclear. The CDR3 spans 13 residues. Germline CDR1 reads MNHNS; CDR2 reads SASEGT. V was pared by 3 bases and J by 4 bases, with 9 bases between. In nucleotides, the CDR3 is TGTGCCAGCAGTGATGGGGTCCCCACTGAAGCTTTCTTT. As protein: CASSDGVPTEAFF.